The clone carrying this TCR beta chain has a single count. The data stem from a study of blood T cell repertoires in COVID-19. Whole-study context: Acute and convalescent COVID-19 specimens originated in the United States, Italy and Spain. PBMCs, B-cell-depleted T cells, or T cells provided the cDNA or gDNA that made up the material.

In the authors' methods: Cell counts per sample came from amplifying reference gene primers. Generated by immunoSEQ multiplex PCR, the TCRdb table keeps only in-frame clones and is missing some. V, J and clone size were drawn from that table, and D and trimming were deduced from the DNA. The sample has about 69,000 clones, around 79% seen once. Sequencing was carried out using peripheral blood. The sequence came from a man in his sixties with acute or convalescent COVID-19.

The CDR3 is CASSLSLVNRYYEQYF. In DNA form, the CDR3 reads TGTGCCAGCAGTTTATCCCTGGTGAACAGGTATTACGAGCAGTACTTC. The gene calls are TRBV27 and TRBJ2-7, with D possibly matching TRBD1 (5 bases). V lost 0 bases, J lost 4 bases, and 16 bases lay in between. CDR1 is MNHEY and CDR2 is SMNVEV in the germline V gene (reference sequence). This CDR3 has 16 amino acids.